This T cell receptor beta chain came from a study of Graves' ophthalmopathy and Graves' hyperthyroidism. This CDR3 has 15 amino acids. The V gene end was trimmed by 10 bases and the J gene end by 5 bases; junction bases not matched to a gene: 16. In germline, CDR1 is ENHRY, CDR2 SYGVKD. This clonotype occurred a few times. Beta-chain TCR CDR3 regions were amplified from RNA transcripts. First-round RT-PCR used HTBI primers; second-round multiplex PCR followed. Via MiXCR, TCRdb re-called the multiplex PCR reads, giving one row per CDR3 protein. The sample records about 740,000 distinct CDR3 sequences, roughly two fifths being singletons.

This chain connects TRBV10-3 to TRBJ2-5; 7 nucleotides line up with TRBD2. The sequencing input was peripheral blood. This TCR derives from an adult man with Graves' ophthalmopathy. The CDR3: CASSASPGGGETQYF. CDR3 DNA sequence: TGTGCCAGCAGCGCCTCCCCGGGGGGTGGGGAGACCCAGTACTTC.